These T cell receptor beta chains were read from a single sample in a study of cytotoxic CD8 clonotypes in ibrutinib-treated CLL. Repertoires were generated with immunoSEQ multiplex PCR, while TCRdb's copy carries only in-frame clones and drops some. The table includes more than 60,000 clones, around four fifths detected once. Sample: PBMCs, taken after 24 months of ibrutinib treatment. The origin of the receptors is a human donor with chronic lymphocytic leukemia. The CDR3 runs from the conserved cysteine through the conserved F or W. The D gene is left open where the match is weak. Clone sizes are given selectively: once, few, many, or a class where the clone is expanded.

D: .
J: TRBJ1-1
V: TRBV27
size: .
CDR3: CASSLDPLRGEAFF
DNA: TGTGCCAGCAGTTTAGATCCCCTTCGGGGGGAAGCTTTCTTT

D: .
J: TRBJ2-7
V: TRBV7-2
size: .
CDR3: CASSLVGGTREQYF
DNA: TGTGCCAGCAGCTTAGTTGGGGGTACGAGGGAGCAGTACTTC

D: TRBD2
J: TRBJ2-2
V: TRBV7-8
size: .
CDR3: CASSLLRAGVGTGELFF
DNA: TGTGCCAGCAGCTTGCTCCGAGCGGGAGTAGGAACCGGGGAGCTGTTTTTT

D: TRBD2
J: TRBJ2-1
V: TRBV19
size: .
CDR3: CASSIEGLAGWGSYNEQFF
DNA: TGTGCCAGTAGTATAGAAGGACTAGCGGGATGGGGCTCCTACAATGAGCAGTTCTTC

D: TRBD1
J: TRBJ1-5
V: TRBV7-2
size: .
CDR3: CASSKQGSNQPQHF
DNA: TGTGCCAGCAGCAAACAGGGGAGCAATCAGCCCCAGCATTTT

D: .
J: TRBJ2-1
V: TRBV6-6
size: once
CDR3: CASSYSRDTRNEQFF
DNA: TGTGCCAGCAGTTATTCTCGAGATACTCGAAATGAGCAGTTCTTC

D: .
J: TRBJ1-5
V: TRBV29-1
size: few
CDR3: CSVAFGLDQPQHF
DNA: TGCAGCGTTGCCTTTGGTTTGGATCAGCCCCAGCATTTT

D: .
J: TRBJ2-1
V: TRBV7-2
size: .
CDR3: CASSLNPGVYNEQFF
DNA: TGTGCCAGCAGCTTAAATCCGGGGGTCTACAATGAGCAGTTCTTC

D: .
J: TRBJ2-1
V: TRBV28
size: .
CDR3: CASIRGASSYNEQFF
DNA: TGTGCCAGCATTAGGGGGGCAAGCTCCTACAATGAGCAGTTCTTC

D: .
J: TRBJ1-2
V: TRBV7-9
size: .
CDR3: CASSLTTGSNYGYTF
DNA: TGTGCCAGCAGCTTAACGACAGGATCTAACTATGGCTACACCTTC

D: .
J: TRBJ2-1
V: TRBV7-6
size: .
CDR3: CASSLASERKYNEQFF
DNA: TGTGCCAGCAGCTTAGCGAGCGAGAGGAAATACAATGAGCAGTTCTTC

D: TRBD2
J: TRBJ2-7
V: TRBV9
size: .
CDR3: CASSVETSGRVLFYEQYF
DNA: TGTGCCAGCAGCGTAGAGACTAGCGGGAGGGTCCTTTTCTACGAGCAGTACTTC

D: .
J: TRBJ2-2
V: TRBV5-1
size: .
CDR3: CASSLVSNTGELFF
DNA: TGCGCCAGCAGCTTGGTATCGAACACCGGGGAGCTGTTTTTT

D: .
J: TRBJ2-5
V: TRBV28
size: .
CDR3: CASSTVGQGEETQYF
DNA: TGTGCCAGCAGCACCGTAGGGCAGGGTGAAGAGACCCAGTACTTC

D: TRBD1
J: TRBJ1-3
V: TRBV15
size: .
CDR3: CATSRDGEGGRNTIYF
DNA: TGTGCCACCAGCAGAGATGGTGAAGGGGGCAGAAACACCATATATTTT

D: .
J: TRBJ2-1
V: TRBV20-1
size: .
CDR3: CSAAQLDEQFF
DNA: TGCAGTGCGGCCCAGTTGGATGAGCAGTTCTTC

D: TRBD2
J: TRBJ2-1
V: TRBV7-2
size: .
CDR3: CASRVTSGGYNEQFF
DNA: TGTGCCAGCAGAGTGACTAGCGGGGGTTACAATGAGCAGTTCTTC

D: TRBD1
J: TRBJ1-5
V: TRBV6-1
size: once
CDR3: CASSEVRTGVPYSNQPQHF
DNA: TGTGCCAGCAGTGAAGTTCGCACAGGGGTGCCGTATAGCAATCAGCCCCAGCATTTT

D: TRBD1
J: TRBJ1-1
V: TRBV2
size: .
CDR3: CASSDLRGRTEAFF
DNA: TGTGCCAGCAGTGACCTCAGGGGGCGAACTGAAGCTTTCTTT